Listed below are T cell receptor beta chains from one sample, sequenced in a study of post-analysis software for immune sequencing data. MiXCR, applied by TCRdb to the PCR reads, yields one record per CDR3 protein. The top ten hold under 5.5% of the sample, which has about 260,000 distinct CDR3 sequences, 36% seen once. Sequences were obtained from blood. The receptors stem from a girl between 5 and 17 years old with multiple sclerosis. Each CDR3 is given with its conserved first and last residue.

j_call	v_call	cdr3_aa
TRBJ1-2	TRBV29-1	CSVAGQGGYTF
TRBJ2-1	TRBV10-3	CAISDPGQGGPHNEQFF
TRBJ2-1	TRBV20-1	CSAIAGTRERNEQFF
TRBJ2-2	TRBV28	CASSLRSPGELFF
TRBJ2-3	TRBV5-1	CASSLANQDTQYF
TRBJ1-1	TRBV29-1	CCVKNTETFF
TRBJ2-5	TRBV20-1	CSARKNPGLAGLTAQETQYF
TRBJ2-3	TRBV3-1	CASSQERVVGSGTDTQYF
TRBJ2-5	TRBV28	CASSLLADRSSQETQYF
TRBJ2-1	TRBV19	CASSTKQGNEQFF
TRBJ2-2	TRBV14	CASSQGASYTGELFF
TRBJ1-1	TRBV27	CASSSLQGNTEAFF
TRBJ2-3	TRBV7-2	CASSPLHTDTQYF
TRBJ2-7	TRBV18	CASSHGHPSEQYF
TRBJ2-3	TRBV11-2	CASSLRGGTGTDTQYF
TRBJ1-4	TRBV15	CATSQGGTVEKLFF